The TCR beta chain described here comes from a study of blood T cell repertoires in COVID-19. The overall study: Acute-phase and convalescent COVID-19 samples originated in the United States, Italy and Spain.

Per the original methods: From reference gene primer amplification, estimates of nucleated cell counts were derived. This table comes from immunoSEQ multiplex PCR, and its TCRdb copy is limited to in-frame clones, with some not included. The DNA gave D and trimming, while V, J and clone size come from that table. The sample carries some 150,000 clones, more than 75% recorded once. This CDR3 spans 13 amino acids. Germline CDR1 and CDR2: SQVTM and ANQGSEA. V was clipped by 4 bases and J by 3 bases, with 12 bases between them. The receptor's source is a woman in her 70s with acute or convalescent COVID-19. This chain links TRBV29-1 with TRBJ1-1; a weak D match, TRBD1 (5 bases). The specimen was peripheral blood. The CDR3 loop reads CSVALTEHTEAFF. The DNA for the CDR3 is TGCAGCGTTGCCTTGACAGAACACACTGAAGCTTTCTTT.